This T cell receptor (beta chain) was retrieved from a study of cytomegalovirus exposure and HLA in healthy donors. TCRdb's copy holds only in-frame clones and misses some; the assay was immunoSEQ multiplex PCR. The sample consists of fewer than 130,000 clones, approximately 87% of them appearing once. The TCR comes from a woman in her 30s in good health and CMV-seropositive. What was sequenced was PBMCs.

DNA of the CDR3: TGTGCCAGCAGCACCATTAAGGCGCGGGGGGGCGGAACCTACGAGCAGTACTTC. Residues: CASSTIKARGGGTYEQYF. The chain carries TRBV11-2 and TRBJ2-7, with 9 bases fitting TRBD2. The trim removed 5 bases at V and 2 bases at J, leaving 16 bases unmatched. The CDR3 length is 18 residues. Germline V gives CDR1 SGHAT, CDR2 FQNNGV.